Listed here is a single T cell receptor (beta chain). The data were obtained in a study of blood T cell repertoires in COVID-19. Study at large: Sample material is recorded as cDNA or gDNA derived from T cells, B-cell-depleted T cells, or PBMCs.

This table comes from immunoSEQ multiplex PCR, and its TCRdb copy is limited to in-frame clones, with some not included. The data show a few hundred thousand clones, 65% to 90% seen once. There are 15 residues in the CDR3. The V gene lost 0 bases and the J gene lost 2 bases, with 11 bases spanning the gap. The germline V gene has CDR1 MGHDK and CDR2 SYGVNS. Sequencing was carried out using peripheral blood. The chain carries TRBV25-1 and TRBJ2-7; perhaps TRBD2 as D (6 bases). The sequence was obtained from a man aged 25-40 years with active or convalescent COVID-19. The CDR3 region is CASSEYTGGTYEQYF. The CDR3 region has the DNA TGTGCCAGCAGTGAATATACCGGGGGAACCTACGAGCAGTACTTC.